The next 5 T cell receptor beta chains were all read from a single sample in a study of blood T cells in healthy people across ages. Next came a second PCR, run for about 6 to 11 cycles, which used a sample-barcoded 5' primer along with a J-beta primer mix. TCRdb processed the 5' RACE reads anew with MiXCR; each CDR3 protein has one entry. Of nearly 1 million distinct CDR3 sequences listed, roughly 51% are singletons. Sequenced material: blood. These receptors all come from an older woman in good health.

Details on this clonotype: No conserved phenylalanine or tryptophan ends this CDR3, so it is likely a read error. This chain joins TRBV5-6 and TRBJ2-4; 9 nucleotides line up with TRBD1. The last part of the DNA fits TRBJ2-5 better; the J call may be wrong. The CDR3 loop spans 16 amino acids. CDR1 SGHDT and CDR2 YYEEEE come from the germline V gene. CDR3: CASSLLGQGMRETQYC. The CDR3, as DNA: TGTGCCAGCAGCTTGCTCGGACAGGGGATGCGGGAGACCCAGTACTGC.

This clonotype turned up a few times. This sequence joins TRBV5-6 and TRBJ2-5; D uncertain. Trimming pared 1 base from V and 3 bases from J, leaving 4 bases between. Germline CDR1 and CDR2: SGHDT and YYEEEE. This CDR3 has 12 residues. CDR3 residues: CASSLQEETQYF. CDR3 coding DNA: TGTGCCAGCAGCTTGCAGGAAGAGACCCAGTACTTC. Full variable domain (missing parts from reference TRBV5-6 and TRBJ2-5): DAGVTQSPTHLIKTRGQQVTLRCSPKSGHDTVSWYQQALGQGPQFIFQYYEEEERQRGNFPDRFSGHQFPNYSSELNVNALLLGDSALYLCASSLQEETQYFGPGTRLLVL.

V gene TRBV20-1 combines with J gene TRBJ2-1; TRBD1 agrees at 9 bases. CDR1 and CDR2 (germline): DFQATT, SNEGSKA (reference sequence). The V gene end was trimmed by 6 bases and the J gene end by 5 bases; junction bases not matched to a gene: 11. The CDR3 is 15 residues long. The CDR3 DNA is TGCAGTGCCCCACCCCGGACAGGGGCGGACAATGAGCAGTTCTTC. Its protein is CSAPPRTGADNEQFF.

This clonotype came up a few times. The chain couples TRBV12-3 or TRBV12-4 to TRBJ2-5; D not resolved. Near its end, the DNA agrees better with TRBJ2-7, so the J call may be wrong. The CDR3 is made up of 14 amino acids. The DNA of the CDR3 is TGTGCCAGCAGTCCCCTGGGCTCCTCGCACGAGCAGTACTTC. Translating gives CASSPLGSSHEQYF.

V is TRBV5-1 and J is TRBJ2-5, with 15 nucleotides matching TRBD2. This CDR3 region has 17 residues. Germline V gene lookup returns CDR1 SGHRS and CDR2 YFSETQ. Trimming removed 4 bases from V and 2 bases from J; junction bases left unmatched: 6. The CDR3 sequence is CASSAGTSGGNQETQYF. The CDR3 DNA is TGCGCCAGCAGCGCAGGGACTAGCGGGGGGAATCAAGAGACCCAGTACTTC.